This T cell receptor (beta chain) was recovered during a study of T-cell memory formation after mild COVID-19. Comment on this clonotype: Its antigen is still unknown.

Notes on the study in general: Pre-infection memory harbored some responding clones, suggesting cross-reactive memory joined. Contracting CD4+ clones were located mainly in CM and EM, and CD8+ clones in EMRA.

Germline CDR1 LNHDA, CDR2 SQIVND (reference sequence). V gave up 5 bases and J gave up 6 bases; unmatched junction bases: 6. The CDR3 extends over 14 amino acids. MiXCR, run by TCRdb on the 5' RACE reads, gives a single entry per CDR3 protein. The sample records fewer than 650,000 distinct CDR3 sequences, roughly 22% being singletons. This sequence originates from an adult woman who had mild COVID-19 (a few samples of this study predate the infection). Cell type and time point are not known. Sequencing was done on a sample of PBMCs or a T cell subset sorted from them (not recorded which). The chain joins TRBV19 to TRBJ2-2; 7 bases are a match to TRBD2. The CDR3: CASSPQGGAGELFF. The CDR3 nucleotides read TGTGCCAGTAGTCCCCAGGGAGGGGCCGGGGAGCTGTTTTTT.